This T cell receptor (beta chain) was sequenced during a study of T cell responses to AZD1222 COVID-19 vaccine. On this clone: The antigen remains undetermined.

The CDR3 loop spans 18 amino acids. In germline, CDR1 is SEHNR, CDR2 FQNEAQ (reference sequence). V lost 5 bases and J 5 bases, leaving 26 bases between the germline ends. The protocol was immunoSEQ multiplex PCR, while the TCRdb copy is restricted to in-frame clones and leaves out a portion. The sample holds just over 60,000 clones, about 74% seen once. General study results and limits: Spike-specific TCR breadth and depth were elevated following two AZD1222 doses.

The chain carries TRBV7-9 and TRBJ2-3, with D perhaps assigned TRBD1 or TRBD2 (5 bases each). This material consisted of peripheral blood, taken on day 0 of AZD1222 vaccination. The source of this sequence is an adult in good health. The CDR3 DNA reads as TGTGCCAGCAGCACCGTGGGACGGACGGGCCAGTTTGGAGATACGCAGTATTTT. This translates into CASSTVGRTGQFGDTQYF.